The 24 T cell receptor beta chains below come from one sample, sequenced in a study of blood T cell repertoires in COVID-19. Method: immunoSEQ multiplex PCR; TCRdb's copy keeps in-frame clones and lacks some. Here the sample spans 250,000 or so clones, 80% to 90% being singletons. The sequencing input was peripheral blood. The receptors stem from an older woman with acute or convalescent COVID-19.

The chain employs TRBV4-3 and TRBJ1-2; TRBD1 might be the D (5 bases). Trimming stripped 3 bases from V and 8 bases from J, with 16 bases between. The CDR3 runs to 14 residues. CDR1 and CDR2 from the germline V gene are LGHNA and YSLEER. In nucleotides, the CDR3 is TGCGCCAGCAGCCACCAGCCAGGGCCCGAGGGCTACACCTTC. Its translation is CASSHQPGPEGYTF.

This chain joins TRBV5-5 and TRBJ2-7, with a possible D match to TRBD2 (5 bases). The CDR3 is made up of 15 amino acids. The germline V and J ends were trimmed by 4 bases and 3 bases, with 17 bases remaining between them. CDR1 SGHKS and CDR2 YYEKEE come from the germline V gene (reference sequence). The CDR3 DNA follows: TGTGCCAGCAGCCGCGAATACCGACTAAGCTACGAGCAGTACTTC. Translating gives CASSREYRLSYEQYF.

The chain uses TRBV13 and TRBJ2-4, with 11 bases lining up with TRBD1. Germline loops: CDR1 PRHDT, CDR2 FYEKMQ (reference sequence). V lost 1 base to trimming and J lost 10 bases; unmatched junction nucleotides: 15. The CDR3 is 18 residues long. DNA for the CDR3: TGTGCCAGCAGCTTAGTCACCCGGTCGGACAGGGGGCGCGGTATTCAGTACTTC. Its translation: CASSLVTRSDRGRGIQYF.

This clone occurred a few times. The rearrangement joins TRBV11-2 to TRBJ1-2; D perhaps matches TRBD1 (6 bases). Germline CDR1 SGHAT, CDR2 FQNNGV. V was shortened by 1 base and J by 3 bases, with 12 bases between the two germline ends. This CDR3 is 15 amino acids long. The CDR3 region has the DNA TGTGCCAGCAGCTTAGTCCCAGGGGAAGACTATGGCTACACCTTC. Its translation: CASSLVPGEDYGYTF.

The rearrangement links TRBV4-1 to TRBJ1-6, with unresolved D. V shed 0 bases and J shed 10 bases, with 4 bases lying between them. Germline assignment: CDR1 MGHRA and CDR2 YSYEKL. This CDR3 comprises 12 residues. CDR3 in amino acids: CASSQELSPLHF. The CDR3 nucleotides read TGCGCCAGCAGCCAAGAGTTATCACCCCTCCACTTT.

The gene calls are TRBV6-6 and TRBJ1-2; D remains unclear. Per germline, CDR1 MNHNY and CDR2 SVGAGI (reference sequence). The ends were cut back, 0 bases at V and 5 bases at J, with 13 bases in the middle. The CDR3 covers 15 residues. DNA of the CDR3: TGTGCCAGCAGTTACTCTTCGGGGATAGGATATGGCTACACCTTC. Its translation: CASSYSSGIGYGYTF.

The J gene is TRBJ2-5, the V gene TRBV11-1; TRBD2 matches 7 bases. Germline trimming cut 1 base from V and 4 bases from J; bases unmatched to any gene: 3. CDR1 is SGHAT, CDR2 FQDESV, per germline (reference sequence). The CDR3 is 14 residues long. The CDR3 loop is CASSLGLAGETQYF. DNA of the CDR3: TGTGCCAGCAGCTTAGGACTAGCCGGAGAGACCCAGTACTTC.

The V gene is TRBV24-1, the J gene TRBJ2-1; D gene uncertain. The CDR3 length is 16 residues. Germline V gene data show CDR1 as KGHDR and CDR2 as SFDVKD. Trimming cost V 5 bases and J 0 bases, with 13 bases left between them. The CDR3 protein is CATSGMAQSSYNEQFF. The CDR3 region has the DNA TGTGCCACCAGTGGAATGGCACAGAGCTCCTACAATGAGCAGTTCTTC.

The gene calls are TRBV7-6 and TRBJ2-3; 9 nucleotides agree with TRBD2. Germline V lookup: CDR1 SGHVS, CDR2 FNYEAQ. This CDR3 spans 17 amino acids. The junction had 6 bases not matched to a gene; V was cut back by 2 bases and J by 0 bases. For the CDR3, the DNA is TGTGCCAGCAGCTTACGGCGGGGGGGGTCTAGCACAGATACGCAGTATTTT. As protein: CASSLRRGGSSTDTQYF.

CDR3 in amino acids: CASSLRQGSYNEQFF. For the CDR3, the DNA is TGCGCCAGCAGTCTTAGACAGGGCTCCTACAATGAGCAGTTCTTC. This chain links TRBV5-1 with TRBJ2-1; TRBD1 agrees at 7 bases. CDR1 SGHRS and CDR2 YFSETQ come from the germline V gene. Trimming removed 5 bases from V and 0 bases from J; junction bases left unmatched: 5. The CDR3 has 15 amino acids.

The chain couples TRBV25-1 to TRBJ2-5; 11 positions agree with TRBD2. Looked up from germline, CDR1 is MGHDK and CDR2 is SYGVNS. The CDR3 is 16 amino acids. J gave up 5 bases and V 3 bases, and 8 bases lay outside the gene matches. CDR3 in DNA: TGTGCCAGCAGTGATTCCTTAGCGGGGGGGCGGGAGACCCAGTACTTC. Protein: CASSDSLAGGRETQYF.

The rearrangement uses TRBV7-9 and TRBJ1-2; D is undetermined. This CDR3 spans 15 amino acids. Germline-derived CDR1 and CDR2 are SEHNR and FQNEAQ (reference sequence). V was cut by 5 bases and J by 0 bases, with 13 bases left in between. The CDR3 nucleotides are TGTGCCAGCAGCATGACGACACCCTCTAACTATGGCTACACCTTC. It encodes CASSMTTPSNYGYTF.

The CDR3 DNA sequence: TGTGCCAGCAGTGAAGCCGCCTGGACTGCAACTAATGAAAAACTGTTTTTT. Protein sequence: CASSEAAWTATNEKLFF. The chain employs TRBV6-1 and TRBJ1-4; D call uncertain. The CDR3 consists of 17 residues. V lost 0 bases to trimming and J lost 0 bases, with 11 bases between them. Germline values: CDR1 MNHNS, CDR2 SASEGT.

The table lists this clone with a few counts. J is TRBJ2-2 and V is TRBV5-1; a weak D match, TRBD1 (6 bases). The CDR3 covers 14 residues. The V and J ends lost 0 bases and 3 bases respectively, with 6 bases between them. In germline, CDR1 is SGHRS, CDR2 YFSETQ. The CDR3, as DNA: TGCGCCAGCAGCTTGGAGGGGGACACCGGGGAGCTGTTTTTT. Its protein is CASSLEGDTGELFF.

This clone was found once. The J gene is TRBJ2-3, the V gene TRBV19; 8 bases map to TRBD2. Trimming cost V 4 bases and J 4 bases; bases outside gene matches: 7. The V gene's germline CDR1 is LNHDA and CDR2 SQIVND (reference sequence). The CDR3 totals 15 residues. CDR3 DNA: TGTGCCAGTAGTAGGTTAGCGGGGCGCTCAGATACGCAGTATTTT. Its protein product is CASSRLAGRSDTQYF.

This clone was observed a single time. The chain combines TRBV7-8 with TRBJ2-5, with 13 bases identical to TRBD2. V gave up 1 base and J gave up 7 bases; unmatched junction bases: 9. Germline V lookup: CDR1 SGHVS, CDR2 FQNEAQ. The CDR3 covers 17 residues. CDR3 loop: CASSLEGLAGSFGTQYF. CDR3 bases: TGTGCCAGCAGCTTAGAGGGACTAGCGGGGTCGTTTGGGACCCAGTACTTC.

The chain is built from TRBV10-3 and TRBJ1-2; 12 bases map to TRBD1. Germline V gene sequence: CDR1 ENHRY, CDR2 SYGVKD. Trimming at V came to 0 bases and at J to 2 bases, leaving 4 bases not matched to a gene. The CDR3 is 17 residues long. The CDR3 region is CAISESGQGAVNYGYTF. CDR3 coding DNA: TGTGCCATCAGTGAGTCGGGACAGGGGGCAGTCAACTATGGCTACACCTTC.

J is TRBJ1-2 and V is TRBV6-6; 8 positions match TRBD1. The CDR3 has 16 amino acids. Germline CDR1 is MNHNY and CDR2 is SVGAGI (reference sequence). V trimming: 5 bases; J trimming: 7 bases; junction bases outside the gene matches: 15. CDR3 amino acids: CASSPGTGSLLSGYTF. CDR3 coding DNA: TGTGCCAGCAGTCCCGGGACAGGTTCATTACTGTCTGGCTACACCTTC.

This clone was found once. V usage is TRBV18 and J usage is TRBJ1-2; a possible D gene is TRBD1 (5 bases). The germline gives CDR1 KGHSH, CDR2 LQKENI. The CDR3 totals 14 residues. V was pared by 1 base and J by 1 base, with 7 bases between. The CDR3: CASSPQGVNYGYTF. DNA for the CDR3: TGTGCCAGCTCACCACAAGGGGTTAACTATGGCTACACCTTC.

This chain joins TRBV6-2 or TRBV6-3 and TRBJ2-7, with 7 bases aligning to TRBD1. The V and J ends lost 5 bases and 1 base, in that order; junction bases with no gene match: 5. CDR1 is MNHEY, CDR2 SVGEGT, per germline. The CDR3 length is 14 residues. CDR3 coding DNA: TGTGCCAGCAGTCAACAGGGGATTTCCTACGAGCAGTACTTC. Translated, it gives CASSQQGISYEQYF.

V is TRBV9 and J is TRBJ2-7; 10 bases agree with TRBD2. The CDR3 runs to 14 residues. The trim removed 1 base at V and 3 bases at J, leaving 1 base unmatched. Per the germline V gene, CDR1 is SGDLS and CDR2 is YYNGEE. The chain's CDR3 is CASSVTSGVYEQYF. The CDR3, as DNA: TGTGCCAGCAGCGTAACTAGCGGGGTCTACGAGCAGTACTTC.

Written as DNA, the CDR3 is TGTGCCAGCAGTGAAAGGCAGGGGGCTAACGGCTACACCTTC. It specifies CASSERQGANGYTF. The chain uses TRBV6-1 and TRBJ1-2, with 8 bases aligning to TRBD1. Trimming at V came to 2 bases and at J to 8 bases, leaving 7 bases not matched to a gene. Germline V gene sequence: CDR1 MNHNS, CDR2 SASEGT. The CDR3 loop spans 14 amino acids.

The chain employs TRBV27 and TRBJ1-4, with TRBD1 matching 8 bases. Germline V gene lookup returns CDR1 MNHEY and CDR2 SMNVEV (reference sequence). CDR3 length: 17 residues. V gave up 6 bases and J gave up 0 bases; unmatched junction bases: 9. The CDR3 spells CASRTRGRTATNEKLFF. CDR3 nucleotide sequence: TGTGCCAGCAGGACCAGGGGGCGGACTGCAACTAATGAAAAACTGTTTTTT.

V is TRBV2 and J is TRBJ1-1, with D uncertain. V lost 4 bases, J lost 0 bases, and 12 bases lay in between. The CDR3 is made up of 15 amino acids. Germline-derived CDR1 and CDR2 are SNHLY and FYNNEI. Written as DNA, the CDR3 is TGTGCCAGCAGTGTTCGGGGATTGATGAACACTGAAGCTTTCTTT. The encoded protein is CASSVRGLMNTEAFF. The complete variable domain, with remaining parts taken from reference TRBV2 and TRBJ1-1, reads EPEVTQTPSHQVTQMGQEVILRCVPISNHLYFYWYRQILGQKVEFLVSFYNNEISEKSEIFDDQFSVERPDGSNFTLKIRSTKLEDSAMYFCASSVRGLMNTEAFFGQGTRLTVV.